A selection of T cell receptor beta chains follows, all from one sample in a study of cytomegalovirus exposure and HLA in healthy donors. Here immunoSEQ multiplex PCR was the method, and the copy in TCRdb shows in-frame clones only, minus some. The data show 140,000 or so clones, with roughly 80% seen just once and under 6% held by the top ten. Material for sequencing was PBMCs. Source of these receptors: a middle-aged man in good health and CMV-seronegative. Both conserved end residues are part of each CDR3. The D gene is left open where the match is weak. The size field is filled for only some rows; it gives once, few, many or a size class.

cdr3_nt	cdr3_aa	clone_size	v_call	cdr3_length	d_call	j_call
TGTGCCAGCAGTTCCGCAGGGGTGAACACTGAAGCTTTCTTT	CASSSAGVNTEAFF	.	TRBV27	14	.	TRBJ1-1
TGTGCCAGCAGCCTCCCCAGGGGCCACCTCCCGGATACGCAGTATTTT	CASSLPRGHLPDTQYF	.	TRBV6-7	16	.	TRBJ2-3
TGTGCCAGCAGCGCAACCACAGGGCGGGAGCAGTACTTC	CASSATTGREQYF	once	TRBV9	13	.	TRBJ2-7
TGTGCCAGCAGCGGGACAGGGGAGAGGGTTTCACCCCTCCACTTT	CASSGTGERVSPLHF	.	TRBV7-9	15	TRBD1	TRBJ1-6
TGTGCCAGCAGTGATCGGTCCGGGACAGGGTCCTACGAGCAGTACTTC	CASSDRSGTGSYEQYF	once	TRBV25-1	16	TRBD1	TRBJ2-7
TGTGCCAGCAGCTTAGCGGGGGGATCCCAAGAGACCCAGTACTTC	CASSLAGGSQETQYF	few	TRBV7-2	15	.	TRBJ2-5
TGTGCCAGCAGCTTATATCCCCAGGGGAATAGCAATCAGCCCCAGCATTTT	CASSLYPQGNSNQPQHF	.	TRBV7-2	17	.	TRBJ1-5
TGCAGCGTTGAGAGGGTACTGGTGAACACTGAAGCTTTCTTT	CSVERVLVNTEAFF	.	TRBV29-1	14	.	TRBJ1-1
TGTGCCAGCAGCGTAGAAGAGAGTTTTAATGCCTACGAGCAGTACTTC	CASSVEESFNAYEQYF	.	TRBV9	16	.	TRBJ2-7
TGTGCCACCGAAACAGGGCGGCCACCCCTCCACTTT	CATETGRPPLHF	.	TRBV10-3	12	.	TRBJ1-6
TGTGCCAGCAGAATGCCGGGTTCCTTGTACGAGCAGTACTTC	CASRMPGSLYEQYF	.	TRBV7-2	14	.	TRBJ2-7
TGTGCCAGCTCACCCCTAGCCGGGGAGCTGTTTTTT	CASSPLAGELFF	.	TRBV18	12	.	TRBJ2-2
TGCGCCAGCAGCTTGGGGCAGGGGGGCTATGGCTACACCTTC	CASSLGQGGYGYTF	.	TRBV5-1	14	TRBD1	TRBJ1-2
TGTGCCAGCAGCACCAGCGACCAGACCTCCTACGAGCAGTACTTC	CASSTSDQTSYEQYF	.	TRBV7-9	15	.	TRBJ2-7
TGTGCCAGCTGGCTGAATGAGCAGTTCTTC	CASWLNEQFF	.	TRBV6-6	10	.	TRBJ2-1
TGTGCCAGCAGCTACTGGGGGGGCACAGATACGCAGTATTTT	CASSYWGGTDTQYF	.	TRBV5-6	14	.	TRBJ2-3
TGTGCCAGCAGTGGGGACAGGCCGGAGCAGTATTTT	CASSGDRPEQYF	.	TRBV2	12	TRBD1	TRBJ2-3
TGTGCCAGAAGCGCGCCAGGTCCCGACACTGAAGCTTTCTTT	CARSAPGPDTEAFF	.	TRBV7-5	14	.	TRBJ1-1
TGTGCCAGCAGTCAGGGCAGCCTGAACTATGGCTACACCTTC	CASSQGSLNYGYTF	.	TRBV6-5	14	.	TRBJ1-2
TGTGCCAGCAGTTACAGGCACAGGGCAAACTATGGCTACACCTTC	CASSYRHRANYGYTF	.	TRBV6-5	15	.	TRBJ1-2
TGTGCTAGTGGTTTGGTATCGGGGGGTCGAGCCAAAAACATTCAGTACTTC	CASGLVSGGRAKNIQYF	.	TRBV12-5	17	TRBD2	TRBJ2-4
TGTGCCAGCAGCTTAGGACTCGAGCAGTACTTC	CASSLGLEQYF	.	TRBV11-2	11	.	TRBJ2-7
TGTGCCAGCAGCCCAGGGGTGGCCGAGCAGTACTTC	CASSPGVAEQYF	.	TRBV7-9	12	.	TRBJ2-7
TGTGCCAGCAGCTCGAAGAGCGGGTTGGCCTACGAGCAGTACTTC	CASSSKSGLAYEQYF	.	TRBV7-9	15	.	TRBJ2-7
TGTGCCACCACTACGGACAGGGGGCGCGGAGCTTTCTTT	CATTTDRGRGAFF	.	TRBV15	13	TRBD1	TRBJ1-1
TGTGCCAGCAGCGGAGTCCCGGGACAGGGGGCTGAAGCTTTCTTT	CASSGVPGQGAEAFF	few	TRBV9	15	TRBD1	TRBJ1-1
TGTGCCAGCAGCCGAACAGGAGGGGATTCACCCCTCCACTTT	CASSRTGGDSPLHF	once	TRBV7-9	14	.	TRBJ1-6
TGTGCCAGCAGCGCCACTAGCGGGGGCTGGGATGAGCAGTTCTTC	CASSATSGGWDEQFF	.	TRBV11-2	15	TRBD2	TRBJ2-1
TGTGCCAGCAGCCCGGCGGAGGCCACCTATGGCTACACCTTC	CASSPAEATYGYTF	.	TRBV7-2	14	.	TRBJ1-2
TGTGCCAGCAGCTTAGTGACAGGGGGCGGCACTGAAGCTTTCTTT	CASSLVTGGGTEAFF	.	TRBV7-9	15	TRBD1	TRBJ1-1
TGTGCCAGCAGCCCCCTGAACAGGAGCCCTTATAGCAATCAGCCCCAGCATTTT	CASSPLNRSPYSNQPQHF	.	TRBV7-8	18	.	TRBJ1-5
TGTGCCAGCAGCTCAACAGGGGGTGAGGGCGAGCAGTACTTC	CASSSTGGEGEQYF	once	TRBV7-3	14	TRBD1	TRBJ2-7
TGTGCCAGCAGCCCACTAGCGGGGGCCCACGAGCAGTACTTC	CASSPLAGAHEQYF	once	TRBV5-5	14	TRBD2	TRBJ2-7
TGTGCCAGCAGTAACCGGCAGGGGGCTGGCGGGGAGCTGTTTTTT	CASSNRQGAGGELFF	few	TRBV6-6	15	TRBD1	TRBJ2-2
TGTGCCAGCAGCCCCACTCAGCGGGACACCCCGTATCCACCCCTCCACTTT	CASSPTQRDTPYPPLHF	.	TRBV14	17	.	TRBJ1-6
TGTGCCAGCAGCTGGTCCGGGACAGGGGGTGAAAAGCTGTTTTTT	CASSWSGTGGEKLFF	.	TRBV5-4	15	TRBD1	TRBJ1-4
TGTGCCAGTAGTATAGATCGGCGGAGAGTCAATCAGCCCCAGCATTTT	CASSIDRRRVNQPQHF	.	TRBV19	16	.	TRBJ1-5
TGTGCCAGCAGCGTAGGTCCAGAACCTAGCACAGATACGCAGTATTTT	CASSVGPEPSTDTQYF	.	TRBV9	16	.	TRBJ2-3
TGTGCCAGCAGTTCGGTATACAGGGATCTCTATGGCTACACCTTC	CASSSVYRDLYGYTF	once	TRBV5-4	15	.	TRBJ1-2
TGTGCCAGCAGCGACATAGGCGAGCAGTTCTTC	CASSDIGEQFF	.	TRBV7-3	11	.	TRBJ2-1
TGCGCCAGCAGCCAAGGTCAGGGATCTAACTATGGCTACACCTTC	CASSQGQGSNYGYTF	.	TRBV4-1	15	.	TRBJ1-2
TGTGCCAGCAGTGAGACAAGGGGGATTAATTCACCCCTCCACTTT	CASSETRGINSPLHF	.	TRBV25-1	15	.	TRBJ1-6
TGTGCCAGCTCAGTCACAGGGGCAGGGGTGAACACTGAAGCTTTCTTT	CASSVTGAGVNTEAFF	.	TRBV18	16	TRBD1	TRBJ1-1
TGTGCCAGCAGCCCAAGACTAGCGGGGGGGCGGAATGAGCAGTTCTTC	CASSPRLAGGRNEQFF	few	TRBV9	16	TRBD2	TRBJ2-1
TGTGCCAGCAGCGCGCGCACTAGCGGGGTGACAGATACGCAGTATTTT	CASSARTSGVTDTQYF	.	TRBV7-9	16	TRBD2	TRBJ2-3
TGTGCCAGCAAATCATTAGGGGCCTACGAGCAGTACTTC	CASKSLGAYEQYF	.	TRBV6-5	13	.	TRBJ2-7
TGTGCCAGCAACCGGGGGGACACTGAAGCTTTCTTT	CASNRGDTEAFF	.	TRBV6-5	12	.	TRBJ1-1
TGCGCCAGCAGCCAAGAGCTACAGTACGAGCAGTACTTC	CASSQELQYEQYF	.	TRBV4-3	13	.	TRBJ2-7
TGTGCCAGCAGTGCTAGTAGGACAGAAAGCAATCAGCCCCAGCATTTT	CASSASRTESNQPQHF	.	TRBV28	16	.	TRBJ1-5
TGTGCCAGCAGCTTAGCCCGGACTAGCGGGGGGTACACTTACAATGAGCAGTTCTTC	CASSLARTSGGYTYNEQFF	.	TRBV13	19	TRBD2	TRBJ2-1
TGTGCCAGCAGCGAAATTAGGGGGCAGGTCAGAAACACCATATATTTT	CASSEIRGQVRNTIYF	.	TRBV5-6	16	TRBD1	TRBJ1-3
TGTGCCAGCAGCTTGTATGATCTATCTGGAAACACCATATATTTT	CASSLYDLSGNTIYF	few	TRBV5-6	15	.	TRBJ1-3
TGTGCCAGCAGTGGTGGGACAGGGCTCAATCAGCCCCAGCATTTT	CASSGGTGLNQPQHF	once	TRBV2	15	TRBD1	TRBJ1-5
TGCAGCGTTCGCGGCAGCTATAATTCACCCCTCCACTTT	CSVRGSYNSPLHF	few	TRBV29-1	13	.	TRBJ1-6
TGTGCCAGCAGCCGGGACAGGGGTATAGATGAGCAGTTCTTC	CASSRDRGIDEQFF	.	TRBV6-4	14	TRBD1	TRBJ2-1